This T cell receptor beta chain was obtained from a study of CD8 T cells in ankylosing spondylitis (dated by TCRdb to about 2017). Background on the whole study: The study profiled T cell receptor beta repertoires in healthy donors and ankylosing spondylitis patients to find disease-linked TCR variants. The full study cohort comprised 25 ankylosing spondylitis patients and 85 to 120 healthy donors. Peripheral blood was sampled, and synovial fluid was additionally collected from ankylosing spondylitis patients.

Broad study findings and their caveats: A TCR beta motif of 8 or 9 highly homologous amino acid variants appeared characteristic of blood from ankylosing spondylitis patients. According to the report, matched synovial fluid samples from ankylosing spondylitis patients were significantly enriched for the disease-linked clones. In peripheral blood, the disease-linked clones were found at relatively low frequencies and had a CD8+ phenotype. Some of the motif variants had been reported before in the synovial fluid and blood of reactive arthritis patients, a finding that suggests common disease-initiation mechanisms.

Instrument used: Illumina HiSeq 2500. Quantitative 5'-RACE with molecular barcodes was used to prepare TCR beta libraries. Per the source publication's procedure: A new computational method, built on a probabilistic model of VDJ rearrangement, was used to identify disease-linked TCR variants. Using fastp trimming at Q25 and MiXCR clonotype assembly, TCRdb reanalyzed the public sequencing data and kept in-frame beta chains. Identical CDR3 protein sequences are pooled into one entry, listed with their most common genes and DNA. Clone size and V and J calls follow TCRdb, not the original study. The sample has around 770,000 distinct CDR3 sequences on record, around a fifth of them singletons. The ten largest clonotypes hold under 20% of the sample. The CDR3 spans 14 residues, from the cysteine through the phenylalanine. Only the CDR3 portion is preserved as DNA: 42 bases, with reading frame beginning at the first base. V is cut by 0 bases and J by 1 base, and the space between the germline ends is 6 bases. For CDR1 and CDR2, the germline V gene lists LGHNA and YSLEER.

This clonotype was recorded many times. Its antigen remains undetermined. Base qualities are missing; no much larger clone stands one base away. This sequence uses TRBV4-3 and TRBJ1-1, with the D gene uncertain. This clonotype was obtained from a male donor with ankylosing spondylitis. Material for sequencing was blood, either unsorted or a sorted T cell fraction (not recorded which). The CDR3 loop reads CASSQDYGNTEAFF. The nucleotides are TGCGCCAGCAGCCAAGATTATGGGAACACTGAAGCTTTCTTT.